Each of the 5 T cell receptor beta chains below was sequenced from the same sample in a study of blood T cell repertoires in COVID-19. Libraries were prepared by immunoSEQ multiplex PCR; TCRdb keeps only in-frame clonotypes and omits some of them. This table holds a few hundred thousand clones, around 86% found once. Material for sequencing was peripheral blood. These receptor sequences come from a man aged 45-65 years with active or convalescent COVID-19.

The chain has TRBV19 and TRBJ1-1, with 8 positions matching TRBD1. Germline CDR1 and CDR2: LNHDA and SQIVND (reference sequence). The length of the CDR3 is 15 residues. J gave up 1 base and V 6 bases, and 7 bases lay outside the gene matches. CDR3 sequence reads: CASSRQGMGNTEAFF. CDR3 in DNA: TGTGCCAGTAGCCGACAGGGGATGGGGAACACTGAAGCTTTCTTT.

The rearrangement uses TRBV21-1 and TRBJ2-7; the D call in the table, TRBD1, was not verified against the DNA. TRBV21-1 is marked as a pseudogene. The CDR3 has 16 amino acids. The CDR3 loop reads CASSKKQGVGSYEQYF. CDR3 in DNA: TGTGCCAGCAGCAAAAAACAGGGGGTAGGATCCTACGAGCAGTACTTC.

Remarks on this clone: The same CDR3 arises from other DNA sequences in this sample as well. The CDR3 sequence: CASSFSLTEAFF. Written as DNA, the CDR3 is TGTGCCAGCAGTTTTTCGTTAACTGAAGCTTTCTTT. The gene calls are TRBV28 and TRBJ1-1; D is uncertain. The CDR3 spans 12 residues. Trimming removed 3 bases at V and 5 bases at J, with 7 bases between. CDR1 is MDHEN and CDR2 is SYDVKM in the germline V gene.

The rearrangement uses TRBV7-2 and TRBJ2-1; perhaps TRBD2 as D (6 bases). CDR1 is SGHTA, CDR2 FQGNSA, per germline. Trimming took 3 bases from V and 2 from J, leaving 11 bases between them. This CDR3 has 15 amino acids. The CDR3 loop is CASSFLGGAYNEQFF. Written as DNA, the CDR3 is TGTGCCAGCAGCTTTCTCGGGGGTGCCTACAATGAGCAGTTCTTC.

The chain combines TRBV11-1 with TRBJ2-7; D is possibly TRBD2 (5 bases). Germline V lookup: CDR1 SGHAT, CDR2 FQDESV (reference sequence). The CDR3 runs 16 residues. The V and J ends lost 2 bases and 0 bases respectively, with 14 bases between them. This CDR3 is CASSLLGRGSSYEQYF. DNA of the CDR3: TGTGCCAGCAGCTTATTGGGTCGGGGAAGCTCCTACGAGCAGTACTTC.